This entry lists 23 T cell receptor beta chains sequenced from one sample in a study of shared clonotypes between healthy human individuals. This table comes from immunoSEQ multiplex PCR, and its TCRdb copy is limited to in-frame clones, with some not included. The sample holds about 1.1 million clones, about 72% seen once. The sequenced material came from memory CD4+ T cells from PBMCs. Subset reported: CD45RA-negative fraction. The receptors were sampled from a man younger than 35 in good health. Some clones in this sample may be carry-over from other donors' samples.

The V gene is TRBV6-1, the J gene TRBJ1-2, with D uncertain. The V end was cut by 3 bases, the J end by 4 bases, with 12 bases between. The germline gives CDR1 MNHNS, CDR2 SASEGT. The CDR3 contains 14 residues. CDR3: CASSDLGGLYGYTF. CDR3 nucleotide sequence: TGTGCCAGCAGTGACCTTGGCGGACTCTATGGCTACACCTTC.

Note on this clone: Other DNA sequences within the sample encode an identical CDR3. The rearrangement joins TRBV29-1 to TRBJ1-2, with a possible D match to TRBD1 (5 bases). CDR3 length: 14 residues. Deletions cut 3 bases from V and 1 base from J, with 12 bases between. Germline V lookup: CDR1 SQVTM, CDR2 ANQGSEA. The CDR3 bases are TGCAGCGTTGAGGGGCGGGGACGTAACTATGGCTACACCTTC. It encodes CSVEGRGRNYGYTF. Full variable domain (outside the CDR3, taken from reference TRBV29-1 and TRBJ1-2): SAVISQKPSRDICQRGTSLTIQCQVDSQVTMMFWYRQQPGQSLTLIATANQGSEATYESGFVIDKFPISRPNLTFSTLTVSNMSPEDSSIYLCSVEGRGRNYGYTFGSGTRLTVV.

J is TRBJ1-5 and V is TRBV6-1; no clear D gene. This CDR3 spans 15 amino acids. Germline-derived CDR1 and CDR2 are MNHNS and SASEGT. V was cut by 0 bases and J by 6 bases, with 12 bases left in between. CDR3 region: CASSEAHGVSQPQHF. The CDR3 nucleotides read TGTGCCAGCAGTGAAGCACACGGGGTGAGTCAGCCCCAGCATTTT.

The chain combines TRBV7-9 with TRBJ1-4; D unresolved. The CDR3 contains 15 residues. CDR1 is SEHNR, CDR2 FQNEAQ, per germline (reference sequence). Deletions cut 5 bases from V and 0 bases from J, with 10 bases between. The CDR3 region has the DNA TGTGCCAGCAGCGCACACGGTGCAACTAATGAAAAACTGTTTTTT. Protein: CASSAHGATNEKLFF.

The genes are TRBV11-3 and TRBJ2-7, with 9 positions matching TRBD1. This CDR3 region has 15 residues. The J segment lost 3 bases and the V segment lost 3 bases, leaving 6 bases of the junction unmatched. Germline-derived CDR1 and CDR2 are SGHNT and YENEEA. The CDR3 coding sequence is TGTGCCAGCAGCTTGTCCGGACAGGGGCACTACGAGCAGTACTTC. The encoded protein is CASSLSGQGHYEQYF. Supplemented by reference TRBV11-3 and TRBJ2-7, the full variable domain reads EAGVVQSPRYKIIEKKQPVAFWCNPISGHNTLYWYLQNLGQGPELLIRYENEEAVDDSQLPKDRFSAERLKGVDSTLKIQPAELGDSAVYLCASSLSGQGHYEQYFGPGTRLTVT.

This clone was detected once. The junction does not match germline at one end; this may be a read error. The V gene is TRBV15, the J gene TRBJ2-3, with D tentatively TRBD1 or TRBD2 (5 bases each). The CDR3 is 13 residues long. Germline lookup yields CDR1 LNHNV and CDR2 YYDKDF (reference sequence). In DNA, the CDR3 is TGTGCCACCAGCAGAAAAAGAGACCTGGGGGTAGGTTTT. It yields the protein CATSRKRDLGVGF.

This clone has more than one count but fewer than ten. The J gene is TRBJ1-5, the V gene TRBV7-9; TRBD1 is a possible D gene (5 bases). Trimming left V 11 bases short and J 2 bases short, with 10 bases between. The CDR3 sequence is 12 residues long. Germline CDR1 is SEHNR and CDR2 is FQNEAQ (reference sequence). CDR3 bases: TGTGCCGCGGGAGGGGGCAATCAGCCCCAGCATTTT. Protein sequence: CAAGGGNQPQHF.

The chain uses TRBV6-9 and TRBJ2-1, with TRBD2 matching 8 bases. The CDR3 is made up of 15 amino acids. Germline trimming cut 3 bases from V and 6 bases from J; bases unmatched to any gene: 7. Germline CDR1 reads MNHGY; CDR2 reads SVAAGI. Written as DNA, the CDR3 is TGTGCCAGCAGTTACAGGCGGGAGGTTCCCAATGAGCAGTTCTTC. Protein sequence: CASSYRREVPNEQFF.

The chain is built from TRBV7-2 and TRBJ1-6, with a tentative D call TRBD1 (5 bases). The CDR3 has 14 residues. Trimming removed 4 bases at V and 9 bases at J, with 13 bases between. Per the germline V gene, CDR1 is SGHTA and CDR2 is FQGNSA. The CDR3 spells CASSSRDSISPLHF. The CDR3, as DNA: TGTGCCAGCAGCTCCCGGGACTCAATTTCACCCCTCCACTTT.

Regarding this clone: Being one base from a much bigger clone, this may be a read error. This sample includes further DNA sequences coding for the same CDR3. The chain carries TRBV7-9 and TRBJ1-5; 7 bases line up with TRBD1. Trimming at V came to 5 bases and at J to 2 bases, leaving 3 bases not matched to a gene. The V gene's germline CDR1 is SEHNR and CDR2 FQNEAQ (reference sequence). This CDR3 comprises 14 residues. The CDR3 reads CASSPTGGNQPQHF. The CDR3 DNA is TGTGCCAGCAGCCCTACAGGGGGCAATCAGCCCCAGCATTTT.

CDR3 sequence: CASSLMGGKSETQYF. For the CDR3, the DNA is TGTGCCAGCAGTTTGATGGGCGGGAAATCAGAGACCCAGTACTTC. The chain employs TRBV27 and TRBJ2-5; possibly TRBD2 for D (6 bases). Between the trimmed V and J ends, which lost 3 bases and 4 bases, there was a span of 15 bases. The CDR3 runs 15 residues. Germline V lookup: CDR1 MNHEY, CDR2 SMNVEV (reference sequence).

The rearrangement links TRBV10-3 to TRBJ1-2, with D possibly being TRBD1 (6 bases). This CDR3 contains 15 residues. Germline V lookup: CDR1 ENHRY, CDR2 SYGVKD. Trimming left V 2 bases short and J 2 bases short, with 12 bases between. CDR3 DNA sequence: TGTGCCATCAGTGAGAGGGGGGGCCCAAACTATGGCTACACCTTC. Protein: CAISERGGPNYGYTF.

V usage is TRBV29-1 and J usage is TRBJ2-7, with D possibly matching TRBD2 (5 bases). The V gene lost 4 bases and the J gene lost 3 bases, with 10 bases spanning the gap. The CDR3 runs 12 residues. Looked up from germline, CDR1 is SQVTM and CDR2 is ANQGSEA. In nucleotides, the CDR3 is TGCAGCGTTGTAGACGGAGGCTACGAGCAGTACTTC. Its translation: CSVVDGGYEQYF.

The V and J genes are TRBV4-1 and TRBJ2-7; the match to TRBD1 covers 9 bases. V lost 3 bases and J lost 5; bases outside the gene matches: 14. CDR3 size: 17 residues. The germline V gene has CDR1 MGHRA and CDR2 YSYEKL. This CDR3 is CASSQLARRQGVHEQYF. In DNA, the CDR3 is TGCGCCAGCAGCCAGCTAGCCCGGCGACAGGGGGTGCACGAGCAGTACTTC.

The count of this clone is one. V and J are TRBV5-5 and TRBJ1-1; unclear D gene. Trimming took 5 bases from V and 3 from J, leaving 14 bases between them. The CDR3 runs to 14 residues. Germline CDR1 and CDR2: SGHKS and YYEKEE (reference sequence). CDR3 coding DNA: TGTGCCAGCAGTCCGCGGGTGGACCACACTGAAGCTTTCTTT. Its protein product is CASSPRVDHTEAFF. The whole variable domain, filled in from reference TRBV5-5 and TRBJ1-1, reads DAGVTQSPTHLIKTRGQQVTLRCSPISGHKSVSWYQQVLGQGPQFIFQYYEKEERGRGNFPDRFSARQFPNYSSELNVNALLLGDSALYLCASSPRVDHTEAFFGQGTRLTVV.

This rearrangement joins TRBV7-2 to TRBJ2-7; D perhaps matches TRBD1 (5 bases). Between the trimmed V and J ends, which lost 5 bases and 3 bases, there was a span of 14 bases. Germline V lookup: CDR1 SGHTA, CDR2 FQGNSA. The CDR3 extends over 14 amino acids. In DNA, the CDR3 is TGTGCCAGCAGCACAGATGGGCAGGGCTACGAGCAGTACTTC. It codes for CASSTDGQGYEQYF.

This clone was counted ten times or more. The chain employs TRBV4-3 and TRBJ1-2; 8 positions agree with TRBD1. Germline assignment: CDR1 LGHNA and CDR2 YSLEER. The CDR3 covers 15 residues. The V segment lost 1 base and the J segment 4 bases; nucleotides outside the gene matches: 5. The chain's CDR3 is CASSQGVQGAYGYTF. The CDR3 DNA is TGCGCCAGCAGCCAAGGGGTGCAGGGGGCCTATGGCTACACCTTC.

This clone was seen a single time. The chain recombines TRBV27 with TRBJ2-7, with D possibly TRBD1 on 6 matching bases. The CDR3 extends over 14 amino acids. Looked up from germline, CDR1 is MNHEY and CDR2 is SMNVEV (reference sequence). Trimming took 6 bases from V and 0 from J, leaving 12 bases between them. CDR3 loop: CASRTMGASYEQYF. CDR3 DNA: TGTGCCAGCAGGACAATGGGGGCCTCCTACGAGCAGTACTTC.

This clone was seen a single time. The chain recombines TRBV5-1 with TRBJ2-2; D may be TRBD2 (6 bases). The CDR3 contains 16 residues. Germline V gives CDR1 SGHRS, CDR2 YFSETQ. Trimming took 0 bases from V and 0 from J, leaving 9 bases between them. CDR3 in DNA: TGCGCCAGCAGCTTGGTCGGGAGAGCGAACACCGGGGAGCTGTTTTTT. Translated: CASSLVGRANTGELFF. The whole variable domain, remainder taken from reference TRBV5-1 and TRBJ2-2, is KAGVTQTPRYLIKTRGQQVTLSCSPISGHRSVSWYQQTPGQGLQFLFEYFSETQRNKGNFPGRFSGRQFSNSRSEMNVSTLELGDSALYLCASSLVGRANTGELFFGEGSRLTVL.

This chain joins TRBV7-2 and TRBJ2-5, with TRBD1 matching 7 bases. The CDR3 sequence is 15 residues long. The V and J ends lost 5 bases and 4 bases, in that order; junction bases with no gene match: 10. Germline CDR1 reads SGHTA; CDR2 reads FQGNSA. The CDR3 region is CASSPNRDSRETQYF. Written as DNA, the CDR3 is TGTGCCAGCAGCCCGAACCGGGACAGCCGAGAGACCCAGTACTTC.

The gene calls are TRBV13 and TRBJ2-5, with TRBD2 as a possible D gene (6 bases). Germline assignment: CDR1 PRHDT and CDR2 FYEKMQ (reference sequence). The CDR3 runs to 14 residues. Trimming took off 5 bases at V and 1 base at J, with 11 bases between the two ends. As DNA, the CDR3 is TGTGCCAGCAGCCCCGGGACTGTCCAAGAGACCCAGTACTTC. Protein: CASSPGTVQETQYF.

The J gene is TRBJ2-4, the V gene TRBV6-1, with 7 nucleotides matching TRBD1. The V and J ends lost 5 bases and 8 bases, in that order; junction bases with no gene match: 6. This CDR3 is 13 amino acids long. Germline V lookup: CDR1 MNHNS, CDR2 SASEGT. CDR3: CASSFSDRDIQYF. The CDR3 region has the DNA TGTGCCAGCAGTTTTTCCGACAGGGACATTCAGTACTTC.

The V gene is TRBV28, the J gene TRBJ1-2; D is ambiguous. This CDR3 region has 11 residues. Trimming pared 3 bases from V and 8 bases from J, leaving 7 bases between. CDR1 MDHEN and CDR2 SYDVKM come from the germline V gene. The CDR3: CASSFARGYTF. CDR3 nucleotide sequence: TGTGCCAGCAGTTTCGCGCGGGGCTACACCTTC.